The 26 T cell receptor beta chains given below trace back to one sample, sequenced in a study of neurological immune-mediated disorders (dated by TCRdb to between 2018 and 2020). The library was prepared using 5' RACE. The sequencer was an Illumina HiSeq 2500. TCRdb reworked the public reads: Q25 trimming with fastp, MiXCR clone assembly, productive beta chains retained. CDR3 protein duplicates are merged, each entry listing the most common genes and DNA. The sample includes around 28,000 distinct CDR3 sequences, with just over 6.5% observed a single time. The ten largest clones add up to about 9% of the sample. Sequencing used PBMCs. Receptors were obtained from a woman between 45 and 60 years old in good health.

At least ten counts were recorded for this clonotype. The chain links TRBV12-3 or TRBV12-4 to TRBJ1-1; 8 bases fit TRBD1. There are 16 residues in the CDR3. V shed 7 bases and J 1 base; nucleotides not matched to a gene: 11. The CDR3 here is CASNFGQGEANTEAFF. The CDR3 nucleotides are TGTGCCAGCAATTTCGGACAGGGTGAGGCGAACACTGAAGCTTTCTTT.

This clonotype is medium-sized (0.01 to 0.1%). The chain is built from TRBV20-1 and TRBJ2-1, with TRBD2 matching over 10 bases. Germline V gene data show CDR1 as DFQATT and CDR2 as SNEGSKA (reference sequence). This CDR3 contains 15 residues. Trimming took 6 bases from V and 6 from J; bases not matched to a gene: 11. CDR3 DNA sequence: TGCAGTGCCCCACCCCCGGGACTAGCGTCCAATGAGCAGTTCTTC. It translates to CSAPPPGLASNEQFF.

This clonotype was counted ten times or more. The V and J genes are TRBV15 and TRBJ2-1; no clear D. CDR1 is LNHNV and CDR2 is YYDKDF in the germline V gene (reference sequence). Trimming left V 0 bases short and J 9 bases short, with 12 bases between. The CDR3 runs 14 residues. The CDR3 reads CATSRDGGVGEQFF. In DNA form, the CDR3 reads TGTGCCACCAGCAGAGATGGTGGGGTGGGTGAGCAGTTCTTC.

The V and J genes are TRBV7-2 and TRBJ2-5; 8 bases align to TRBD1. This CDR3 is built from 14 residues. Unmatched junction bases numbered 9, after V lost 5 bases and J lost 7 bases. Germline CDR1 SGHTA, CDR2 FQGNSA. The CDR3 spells CASSPSRGQGTQYF. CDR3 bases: TGTGCCAGCAGCCCCAGCAGGGGGCAGGGGACCCAGTACTTC.

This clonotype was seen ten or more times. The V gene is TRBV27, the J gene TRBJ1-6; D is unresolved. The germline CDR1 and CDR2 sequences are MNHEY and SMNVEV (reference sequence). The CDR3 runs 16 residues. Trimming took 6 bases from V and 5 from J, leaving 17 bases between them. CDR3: CASRASVGRHNSPLHF. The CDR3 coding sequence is TGTGCCAGCAGGGCCTCTGTAGGGCGACATAATTCACCCCTCCACTTT.

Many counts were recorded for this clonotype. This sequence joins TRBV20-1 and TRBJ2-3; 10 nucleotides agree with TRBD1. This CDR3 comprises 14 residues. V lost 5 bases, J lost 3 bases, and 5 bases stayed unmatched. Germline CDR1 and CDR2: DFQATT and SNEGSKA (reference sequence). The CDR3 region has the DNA TGCAGTGCTCAAGACAGGGGGCAAACAGATACGCAGTATTTT. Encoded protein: CSAQDRGQTDTQYF.

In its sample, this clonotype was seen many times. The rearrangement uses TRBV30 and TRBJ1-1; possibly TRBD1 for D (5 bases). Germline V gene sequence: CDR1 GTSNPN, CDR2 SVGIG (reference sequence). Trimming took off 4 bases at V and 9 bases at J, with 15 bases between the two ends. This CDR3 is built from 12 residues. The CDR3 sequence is CAWTYYGGKAFF. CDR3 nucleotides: TGTGCCTGGACCTACTACGGGGGGAAAGCTTTCTTT.

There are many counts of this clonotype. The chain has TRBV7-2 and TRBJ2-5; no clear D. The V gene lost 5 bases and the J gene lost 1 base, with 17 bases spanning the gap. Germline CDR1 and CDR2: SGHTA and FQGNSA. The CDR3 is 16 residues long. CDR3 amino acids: CASSPPSGVFQETQYF. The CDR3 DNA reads TGTGCCAGCAGCCCCCCATCTGGGGTATTCCAAGAGACCCAGTACTTC.

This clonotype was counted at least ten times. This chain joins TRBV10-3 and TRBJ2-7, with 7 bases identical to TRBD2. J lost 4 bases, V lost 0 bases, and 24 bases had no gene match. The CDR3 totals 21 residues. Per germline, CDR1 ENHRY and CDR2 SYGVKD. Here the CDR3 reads CAISESIISGGTSLFTYEQYF. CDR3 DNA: TGTGCCATCAGTGAGTCGATTATCTCGGGAGGTACCTCCCTCTTCACTTACGAGCAGTACTTC.

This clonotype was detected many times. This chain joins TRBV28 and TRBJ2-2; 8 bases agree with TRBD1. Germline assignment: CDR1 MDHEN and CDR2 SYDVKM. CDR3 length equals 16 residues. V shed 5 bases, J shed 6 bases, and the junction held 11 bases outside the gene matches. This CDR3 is CASSQFTGGHAGELFF. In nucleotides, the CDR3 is TGTGCCAGCAGTCAATTTACAGGGGGTCATGCCGGGGAGCTGTTTTTT.

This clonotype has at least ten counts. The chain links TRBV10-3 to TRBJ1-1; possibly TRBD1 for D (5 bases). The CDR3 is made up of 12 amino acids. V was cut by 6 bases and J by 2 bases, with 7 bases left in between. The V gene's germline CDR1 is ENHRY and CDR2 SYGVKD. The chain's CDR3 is CAIRGPNTEAFF. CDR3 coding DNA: TGTGCCATCAGGGGACCCAACACTGAAGCTTTCTTT.

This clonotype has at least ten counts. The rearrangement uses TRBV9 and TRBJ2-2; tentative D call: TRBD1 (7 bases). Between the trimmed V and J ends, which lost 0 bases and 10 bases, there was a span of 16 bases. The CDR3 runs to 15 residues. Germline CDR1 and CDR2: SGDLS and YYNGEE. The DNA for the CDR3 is TGTGCCAGCAGCGTAGTAGGGCGGGACAGTGCGGAGCTGTTTTTT. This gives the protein CASSVVGRDSAELFF.

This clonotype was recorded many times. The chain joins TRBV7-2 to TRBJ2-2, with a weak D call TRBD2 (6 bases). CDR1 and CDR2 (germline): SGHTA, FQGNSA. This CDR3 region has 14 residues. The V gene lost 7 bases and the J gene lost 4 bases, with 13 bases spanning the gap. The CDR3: CASNSGGVTGELFF. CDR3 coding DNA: TGTGCCAGCAATTCCGGAGGGGTCACCGGGGAGCTGTTTTTT.

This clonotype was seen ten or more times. The CDR3 protein is CASSLLGQGGFF. In DNA form, the CDR3 reads TGCGCCAGCAGCTTACTAGGCCAAGGGGGGTTCTTC. This chain links TRBV5-1 with TRBJ2-1; D is possibly TRBD1 (6 bases). The CDR3 runs to 12 residues. Trimming pared 2 bases from V and 15 bases from J, leaving 15 bases between. Germline CDR1 and CDR2: SGHRS and YFSETQ.

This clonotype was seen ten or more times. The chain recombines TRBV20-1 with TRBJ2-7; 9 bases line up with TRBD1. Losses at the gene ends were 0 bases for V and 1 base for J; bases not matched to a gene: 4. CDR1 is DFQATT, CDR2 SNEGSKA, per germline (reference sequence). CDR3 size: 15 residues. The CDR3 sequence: CSARDPGQGSYEQYF. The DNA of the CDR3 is TGCAGTGCTAGAGACCCGGGACAGGGTTCCTACGAGCAGTACTTC.

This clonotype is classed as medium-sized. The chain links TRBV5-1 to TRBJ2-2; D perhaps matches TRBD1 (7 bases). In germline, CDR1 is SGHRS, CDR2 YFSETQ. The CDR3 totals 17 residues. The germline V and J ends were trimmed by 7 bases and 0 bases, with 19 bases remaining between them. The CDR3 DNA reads TGCGCCAGCTGGGGAGGTACAGGGACAGCGAACACCGGGGAGCTGTTTTTT. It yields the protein CASWGGTGTANTGELFF. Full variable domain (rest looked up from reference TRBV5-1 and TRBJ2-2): KAGVTQTPRYLIKTRGQQVTLSCSPISGHRSVSWYQQTPGQGLQFLFEYFSETQRNKGNFPGRFSGRQFSNSRSEMNVSTLELGDSALYLCASWGGTGTANTGELFFGEGSRLTVL.

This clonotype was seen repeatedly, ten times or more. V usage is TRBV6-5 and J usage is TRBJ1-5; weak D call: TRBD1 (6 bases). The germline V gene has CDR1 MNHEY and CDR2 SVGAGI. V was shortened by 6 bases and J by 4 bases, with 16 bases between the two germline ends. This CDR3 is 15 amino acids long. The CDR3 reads CASRTQAGVNQPQHF. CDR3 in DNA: TGTGCCAGCAGGACACAGGCAGGGGTTAATCAGCCCCAGCATTTT.

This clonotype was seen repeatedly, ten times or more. CDR3 residues: CASSLRPYEKLFF. The CDR3, as DNA: TGTGCCAGCAGCCTGAGACCGTATGAAAAACTGTTTTTT. The chain links TRBV7-2 to TRBJ1-4; D remains unclear. The CDR3 consists of 13 residues. V was trimmed by 5 bases and J by 6 bases, leaving 10 bases between them. Germline V gene data show CDR1 as SGHTA and CDR2 as FQGNSA.

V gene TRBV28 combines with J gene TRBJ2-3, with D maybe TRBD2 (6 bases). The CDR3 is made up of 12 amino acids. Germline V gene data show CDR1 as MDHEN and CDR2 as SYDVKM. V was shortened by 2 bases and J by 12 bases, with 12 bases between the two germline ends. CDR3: CASSLMRDRQYF. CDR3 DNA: TGTGCCAGCAGTTTAATGCGGGACCGTCAGTATTTT. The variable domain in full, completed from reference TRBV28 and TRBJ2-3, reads DVKVTQSSRYLVKRTGEKVFLECVQDMDHENMFWYRQDPGLGLRLIYFSYDVKMKEKGDIPEGYSVSREKKERFSLILESASTNQTSMYLCASSLMRDRQYFGPGTRLTVL.

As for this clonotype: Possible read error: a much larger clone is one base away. The CDR3 DNA is TGCGCCAGCAACCAAGTTCGGGACTTCGACAATGAGCAGTTCTTC. It encodes CASNQVRDFDNEQFF. This chain joins TRBV4-1 and TRBJ2-1, with TRBD2 as a possible D gene (6 bases). In germline, CDR1 is MGHRA, CDR2 YSYEKL. The length of the CDR3 is 15 residues.

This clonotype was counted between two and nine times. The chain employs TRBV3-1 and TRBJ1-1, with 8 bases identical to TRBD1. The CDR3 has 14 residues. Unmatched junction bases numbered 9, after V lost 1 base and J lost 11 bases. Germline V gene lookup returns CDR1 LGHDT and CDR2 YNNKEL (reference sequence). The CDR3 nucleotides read TGTGCCAGCAGCCAAGTGGACAGGGTGGGCATTGCTTTCTTT. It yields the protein CASSQVDRVGIAFF.

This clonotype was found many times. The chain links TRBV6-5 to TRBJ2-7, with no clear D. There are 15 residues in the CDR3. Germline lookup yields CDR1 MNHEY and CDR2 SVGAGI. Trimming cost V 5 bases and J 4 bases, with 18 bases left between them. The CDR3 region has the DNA TGTGCCAGCAGTCCACTACGTCCGGTTGGGTACGAGCAGTACTTC. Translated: CASSPLRPVGYEQYF.

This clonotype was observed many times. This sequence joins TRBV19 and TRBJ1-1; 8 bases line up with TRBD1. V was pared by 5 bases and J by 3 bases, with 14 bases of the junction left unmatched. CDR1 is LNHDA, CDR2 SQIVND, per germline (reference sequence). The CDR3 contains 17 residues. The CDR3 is CASSDSPSQGAYTEAFF. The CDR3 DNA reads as TGTGCCAGTAGTGATTCCCCCTCCCAGGGGGCATACACTGAAGCTTTCTTT.

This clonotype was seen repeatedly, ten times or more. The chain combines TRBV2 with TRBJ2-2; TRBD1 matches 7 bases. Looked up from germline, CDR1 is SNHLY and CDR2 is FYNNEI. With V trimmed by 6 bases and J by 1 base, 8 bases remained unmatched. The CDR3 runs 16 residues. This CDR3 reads CASRRPRDRNTGELFF. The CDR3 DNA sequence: TGTGCCAGCAGGAGGCCCCGGGACAGGAACACCGGGGAGCTGTTTTTT.

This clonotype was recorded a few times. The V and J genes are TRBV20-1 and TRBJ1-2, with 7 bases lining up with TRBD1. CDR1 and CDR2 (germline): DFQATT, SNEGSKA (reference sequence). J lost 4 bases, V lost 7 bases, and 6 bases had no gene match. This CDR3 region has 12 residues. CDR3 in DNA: TGCAGTGGAGGACGGGACAGCTATGGCTACACCTTC. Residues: CSGGRDSYGYTF.

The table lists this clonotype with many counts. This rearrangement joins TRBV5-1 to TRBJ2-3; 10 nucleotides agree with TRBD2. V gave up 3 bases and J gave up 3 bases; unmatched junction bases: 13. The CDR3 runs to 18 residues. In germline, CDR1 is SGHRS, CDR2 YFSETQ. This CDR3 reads CASSSGRAGGLRTDTQYF. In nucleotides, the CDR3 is TGCGCCAGCAGCTCGGGACGAGCGGGGGGGTTGAGGACAGATACGCAGTATTTT. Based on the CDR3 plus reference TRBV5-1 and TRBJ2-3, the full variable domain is KAGVTQTPRYLIKTRGQQVTLSCSPISGHRSVSWYQQTPGQGLQFLFEYFSETQRNKGNFPGRFSGRQFSNSRSEMNVSTLELGDSALYLCASSSGRAGGLRTDTQYFGPGTRLTVL.